This T cell receptor (beta chain) is drawn from a study of blood T cell repertoires in COVID-19. Study background: PBMCs, B-cell-depleted T cells, or T cells provided the cDNA or gDNA that made up the material.

Sequenced by immunoSEQ multiplex PCR; TCRdb stores in-frame clones only, minus some. The table records under 200,000 clones, about 88% of them present only once. J was trimmed by 8 bases and V by 1 base; bases with no gene match: 12. The germline V gene encodes CDR1 SGHTA and CDR2 FQGNSA. This CDR3 is built from 16 residues. The sequencing sample was made of peripheral blood. This chain links TRBV7-2 with TRBJ1-2; 8 positions match TRBD1. This sequence was found in a man aged 40-50 years with active or convalescent COVID-19. The CDR3 sequence: CASSLVVEDRVSGYTF. The CDR3 coding sequence is TGTGCCAGCAGCTTAGTGGTCGAGGACAGGGTATCAGGCTACACCTTC.